One sample yielded the 23 T cell receptor beta chains listed below, sequenced in a study of radiotherapy plus CTLA-4 blockade in lung cancer. Some clones are missing from TCRdb's copy, which holds only in-frame ones; the method was immunoSEQ multiplex PCR. Of 20,000 to 25,000 clones listed, around 70% are singletons. This sample comprised peripheral blood, obtained from a patient treated with radiotherapy plus ipilimumab. These receptors were obtained from a human donor with non-small cell lung cancer whose response to radiotherapy plus ipilimumab could not be evaluated.

The gene calls are TRBV28 and TRBJ1-1, with D perhaps TRBD1 (6 bases). Per the germline V gene, CDR1 is MDHEN and CDR2 is SYDVKM. V was trimmed by 3 bases and J by 11 bases, leaving 31 bases between them. This CDR3 is 18 amino acids long. The DNA for the CDR3 is TGTGCCAGCAGTTTTCTAACTTATACCCTTAGGAGGACAGCCGGGGCTTTCTTT. It specifies CASSFLTYTLRRTAGAFF.

A few counts support this clone. V gene TRBV11-2 combines with J gene TRBJ2-7; 11 bases align to TRBD2. The trim removed 6 bases at V and 0 bases at J, leaving 10 bases unmatched. Germline V gene data show CDR1 as SGHAT and CDR2 as FQNNGV. The CDR3 sequence is 17 residues long. The CDR3 coding sequence is TGTGCCAGCAGTCGATCAACTAGCGGGAGTGCCTCCTACGAGCAGTACTTC. It yields the protein CASSRSTSGSASYEQYF.

Only a few counts were recorded for this clone. The CDR3 DNA follows: TGTGCCAGCAGCTTCCAGACAGGGCCCGATACGCAGTATTTT. This encodes CASSFQTGPDTQYF. This chain joins TRBV7-2 and TRBJ2-3; TRBD1 matches 7 bases. This CDR3 has 14 residues. Germline CDR1 is SGHTA and CDR2 is FQGNSA. Trimming at V came to 3 bases and at J to 6 bases, leaving 6 bases not matched to a gene.

In regard to this clone: The same CDR3 also results from other DNA sequences found in this sample. The chain has TRBV29-1 and TRBJ1-1, with TRBD1 identical over 10 bases. J gave up 4 bases and V 4 bases, and 6 bases lay outside the gene matches. This CDR3 is 14 amino acids long. Germline V lookup: CDR1 SQVTM, CDR2 ANQGSEA. This CDR3 reads CSVGTGGSVTEAFF. CDR3 nucleotides: TGCAGCGTTGGGACAGGGGGATCGGTCACTGAAGCTTTCTTT.

V and J are TRBV7-2 and TRBJ2-7, with TRBD2 as a possible D gene (5 bases). This CDR3 comprises 15 residues. The V and J ends lost 4 bases and 1 base respectively, with 14 bases between them. CDR1 SGHTA and CDR2 FQGNSA come from the germline V gene. The CDR3 nucleotides read TGTGCCAGCAGCTATAGCCCGGGGAAATCCTACGAGCAGTACTTC. It yields the protein CASSYSPGKSYEQYF.

This rearrangement joins TRBV6-5 to TRBJ1-2; D may be TRBD1 (6 bases). Germline V gene lookup returns CDR1 MNHEY and CDR2 SVGAGI. Between the trimmed V and J ends, which lost 2 bases and 4 bases, there was a span of 14 bases. The CDR3 spans 15 residues. The CDR3: CASSYLQGWGYGYTF. The CDR3 DNA follows: TGTGCCAGCAGTTACCTACAGGGTTGGGGCTATGGCTACACCTTC.

The V and J genes are TRBV29-1 and TRBJ1-2; 7 bases are shared with TRBD1. There are 14 residues in the CDR3. V trimming: 7 bases; J trimming: 1 base; junction bases outside the gene matches: 9. The germline CDR1 and CDR2 sequences are SQVTM and ANQGSEA. CDR3 amino acids: CSADMNRGNYGYTF. The CDR3 coding sequence is TGCAGCGCTGATATGAACAGGGGTAACTATGGCTACACCTTC.

The chain joins TRBV6-1 to TRBJ1-1; TRBD1 matches at 10 bases. The CDR3 is 13 residues long. Germline CDR1 reads MNHNS; CDR2 reads SASEGT. The V gene end was trimmed by 0 bases and the J gene end by 11 bases; junction bases not matched to a gene: 3. In DNA form, the CDR3 reads TGTGCCAGCAGTGAAGCGTTGGACAGGGGGGCTTTCTTT. As protein: CASSEALDRGAFF.

This clone has just one count. The V call is TRBV18, the J call TRBJ2-3; 7 positions match TRBD1. The J segment lost 2 bases and the V segment lost 6 bases, leaving 11 bases of the junction unmatched. Germline V gene lookup returns CDR1 KGHSH and CDR2 LQKENI. The CDR3 loop spans 16 amino acids. CDR3 DNA sequence: TGTGCCAGCTCGGCACGACAGGGAAACCCCACAGATACGCAGTATTTT. It yields the protein CASSARQGNPTDTQYF.

The V gene is TRBV7-9, the J gene TRBJ2-7; tentative D call: TRBD1 (6 bases). Germline-derived CDR1 and CDR2 are SEHNR and FQNEAQ (reference sequence). The CDR3 spans 14 residues. The germline V and J ends were trimmed by 1 base and 0 bases, with 7 bases remaining between them. The CDR3 region has the DNA TGTGCCAGCAGCTTAGAAGGGGGCTCCTACGAGCAGTACTTC. It codes for CASSLEGGSYEQYF.

The genes are TRBV10-1 and TRBJ2-5; D not resolved. The J call may be incorrect, as the DNA end agrees better with TRBJ2-7. The CDR3 runs to 13 residues. The germline V gene has CDR1 WNHNN and CDR2 SYGVQD (reference sequence). DNA for the CDR3: TGCGCCAGCAGTGAGGTTGGGGCCTACGAGCAGTACTTC. This sequence encodes CASSEVGAYEQYF.

CDR3: CASSQPLAGGNYEQFF. CDR3 DNA: TGCGCCAGCAGCCAACCACTAGCGGGAGGAAACTATGAGCAGTTCTTC. The chain uses TRBV4-1 and TRBJ2-1, with 12 bases matching TRBD2. This CDR3 contains 16 residues. CDR1 MGHRA and CDR2 YSYEKL come from the germline V gene. The V and J ends lost 2 bases and 8 bases, in that order; junction bases with no gene match: 7.

The chain combines TRBV18 with TRBJ2-2; TRBD1 might be the D (6 bases). CDR3 size: 16 residues. V shed 0 bases and J shed 7 bases, with 15 bases lying between them. Germline V gives CDR1 KGHSH, CDR2 LQKENI. In DNA, the CDR3 is TGTGCCAGCTCACCACCGGGGGCAGGGAAGGTCGGGGAGCTGTTTTTT. Its protein product is CASSPPGAGKVGELFF.

J is TRBJ2-2 and V is TRBV10-3; D is uncertain. Germline V gene sequence: CDR1 ENHRY, CDR2 SYGVKD. The CDR3 has 15 residues. Trimming took 10 bases from V and 0 from J, leaving 15 bases between them. CDR3 loop: CATLDFNANTGELFF. In DNA form, the CDR3 reads TGTGCCACCCTAGATTTTAACGCGAACACCGGGGAGCTGTTTTTT.

The chain couples TRBV6-7 to TRBJ1-1, with TRBD1 as a possible D gene (6 bases). TRBV6-7 is noted as an ORF with a role that remains uncertain. The CDR3 runs 16 residues. V lost 7 bases and J 3 bases, leaving 21 bases between the germline ends. CDR3 nucleotides: TGTGCCAGCACCGACCGATTAGGGGGGGCGGACACTGAAGCTTTCTTT. Protein product: CASTDRLGGADTEAFF.

The chain has TRBV7-2 and TRBJ2-5; weak D call: TRBD1 (6 bases). V lost 3 bases to trimming and J lost 5 bases, with 16 bases between them. CDR1 is SGHTA, CDR2 FQGNSA, per germline. The CDR3 is made up of 15 amino acids. The CDR3 protein is CASSFMAGAGETQYF. The CDR3 DNA reads TGTGCCAGCAGCTTTATGGCAGGGGCGGGCGAGACCCAGTACTTC.

CDR3 amino acids: CAWSRQGQKLFF. In DNA, the CDR3 is TGTGCCTGGAGTAGGCAGGGGCAAAAACTGTTTTTT. The chain couples TRBV30 to TRBJ1-4; TRBD1 might be the D (6 bases). V lost 2 bases and J lost 9, with 10 bases in between. Germline CDR1 GTSNPN, CDR2 SVGIG (reference sequence). This CDR3 is built from 12 residues.

V and J are TRBV7-2 and TRBJ2-5; TRBD1 matches at 8 bases. J was trimmed by 7 bases and V by 5 bases; bases with no gene match: 9. The germline CDR1 and CDR2 sequences are SGHTA and FQGNSA. This CDR3 is built from 14 residues. CDR3: CASSTGQGQLTQYF. The CDR3 bases are TGTGCCAGCAGCACCGGACAGGGTCAGTTGACCCAGTACTTC.

The V call is TRBV10-2, the J call TRBJ1-5, with D perhaps TRBD1 (6 bases). This CDR3 comprises 15 residues. From germline, CDR1 is WSHSY and CDR2 SAAADI. V was clipped by 3 bases and J by 2 bases, with 11 bases between them. DNA of the CDR3: TGCGCCAGCAGTGATTACAACAGGGGCAATCAGCCCCAGCATTTT. Translation: CASSDYNRGNQPQHF.

This sequence joins TRBV28 and TRBJ1-4; no definite D call. Germline CDR1 MDHEN, CDR2 SYDVKM. CDR3 length: 14 amino acids. The V and J ends lost 2 bases and 2 bases respectively, with 6 bases between them. The CDR3 bases are TGTGCCAGCAGTTTAAGCCCCACTAATGAAAAACTGTTTTTT. It is translated as CASSLSPTNEKLFF.

The DNA of the CDR3 is TGTGCCAGCAGTTTTACGGGGCAGGGGGACTCACCCCTCCACTTT. It encodes CASSFTGQGDSPLHF. The chain joins TRBV6-6 to TRBJ1-6; 7 bases align to TRBD1. The junction had 10 bases not matched to a gene; V was cut back by 4 bases and J by 10 bases. CDR3 length: 15 amino acids. CDR1 MNHNY and CDR2 SVGAGI come from the germline V gene (reference sequence).

The chain recombines TRBV5-1 with TRBJ2-3, with D possibly matching TRBD1 (6 bases). CDR3 length: 14 amino acids. Between the trimmed V and J ends, which lost 3 bases and 5 bases, there was a span of 13 bases. Germline assignment: CDR1 SGHRS and CDR2 YFSETQ. Here the CDR3 reads CASSSLPGEDTQYF. The CDR3 DNA sequence: TGCGCCAGCAGCTCGCTTCCAGGGGAAGATACGCAGTATTTT. The full variable domain, rest sourced from reference TRBV5-1 and TRBJ2-3, is KAGVTQTPRYLIKTRGQQVTLSCSPISGHRSVSWYQQTPGQGLQFLFEYFSETQRNKGNFPGRFSGRQFSNSRSEMNVSTLELGDSALYLCASSSLPGEDTQYFGPGTRLTVL.

The rearrangement joins TRBV7-2 to TRBJ2-7; a weak D match, TRBD1 (6 bases). CDR3 length equals 14 residues. V was shortened by 1 base and J by 4 bases, with 11 bases between the two germline ends. Germline V lookup: CDR1 SGHTA, CDR2 FQGNSA. The CDR3 sequence: CASSLEGTLYEQYF. DNA for the CDR3: TGTGCCAGCAGCTTAGAAGGGACACTTTACGAGCAGTACTTC.